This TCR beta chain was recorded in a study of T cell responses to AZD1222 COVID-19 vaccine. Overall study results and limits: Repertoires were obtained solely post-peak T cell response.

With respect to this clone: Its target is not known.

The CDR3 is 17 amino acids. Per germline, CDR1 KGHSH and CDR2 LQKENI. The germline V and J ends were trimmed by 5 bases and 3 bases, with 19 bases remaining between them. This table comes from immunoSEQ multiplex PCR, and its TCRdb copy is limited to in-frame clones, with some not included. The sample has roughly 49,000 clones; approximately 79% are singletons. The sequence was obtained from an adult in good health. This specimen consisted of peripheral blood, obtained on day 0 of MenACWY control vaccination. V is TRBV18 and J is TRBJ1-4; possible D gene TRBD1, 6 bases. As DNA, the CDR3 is TGTGCCAGCTCAAACCAACTGGGGACATCCCCTAATGAAAAACTGTTTTTT. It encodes CASSNQLGTSPNEKLFF.